Shown below are 7 T cell receptor beta chains from a single sample sequenced in a study of regulatory T cells in long-lasting Graves disease. HTBI primers from iRepertoire and Arm-PCR of CDR3 regions yielded the TCR beta libraries. TCRdb used MiXCR to reprocess the multiplex PCR reads, holding one entry per CDR3 protein. The sample records about 530,000 distinct CDR3 sequences, 15% to 20% being singletons. The time point is: newly diagnosed GD, antithyroid drugs for less than 3 months. Extracted RNA from PBMCs served as the source of the TCR library. The same sample was also used in a study of T cells in Graves' hyperthyroidism and ophthalmopathy.

The source material was peripheral blood mononuclear cells (PBMCs), sampled at new diagnosis, from a patient treated with antithyroid drugs. These receptors originate from a middle-aged woman with Graves disease.

This clonotype was observed many times. V and J are TRBV6-1 and TRBJ1-1; D ambiguous. The CDR3 spans 14 residues. V was clipped by 5 bases and J by 1 base, with 11 bases between them. Germline V gene lookup returns CDR1 MNHNS and CDR2 SASEGT. CDR3 in amino acids: CASSPPTRNTEAFF. The DNA for the CDR3 is TGTGCCAGCAGTCCTCCCACAAGGAACACTGAAGCTTTCTTT.

To note about this clonotype: A much larger clone lies a single base off, so this may be a read error. The J gene is TRBJ1-2, the V gene TRBV6-9; D perhaps matches TRBD1 (6 bases). Germline-derived CDR1 and CDR2 are MNHGY and SVAAGI. The germline V and J ends were trimmed by 3 bases and 4 bases, with 9 bases remaining between them. The CDR3 extends over 13 amino acids. CDR3 nucleotide sequence: TGTGCCAGCAGTTACTCAGGGGTCTATGGCTACACCTTC. Amino acids: CASSYSGVYGYTF.

This clonotype was recorded at least ten times. The V gene is TRBV7-2, the J gene TRBJ1-2; D is perhaps TRBD1 (5 bases). Germline-derived CDR1 and CDR2 are SGHTA and FQGNSA. This CDR3 spans 13 amino acids. V shed 1 base and J shed 7 bases, with 10 bases lying between them. CDR3 in amino acids: CASSLEGVRGYTF. The CDR3 DNA follows: TGTGCCAGCAGCTTAGAAGGGGTACGTGGCTACACCTTC.

This clonotype was recorded at least ten times. This chain links TRBV11-2 with TRBJ2-3; the match to TRBD2 covers 9 bases. The germline V gene has CDR1 SGHAT and CDR2 FQNNGV. The CDR3 is 16 residues long. V gave up 1 base and J gave up 5 bases; unmatched junction bases: 7. CDR3 sequence reads: CASSLGSSGVVDTQYF. CDR3 in DNA: TGTGCCAGCAGCTTAGGCTCTAGCGGGGTAGTAGATACGCAGTATTTT.

This clonotype has a count of ten or more. The V call is TRBV5-8, the J call TRBJ1-1, with 10 nucleotides matching TRBD1. The CDR3 is 13 residues long. The V and J ends lost 7 bases and 0 bases, in that order; junction bases with no gene match: 0. Looked up from germline, CDR1 is SGHTS and CDR2 is YDEGEE. This CDR3 reads CASGTGVNTEAFF. The CDR3 region has the DNA TGTGCCAGCGGGACAGGGGTGAACACTGAAGCTTTCTTT.

This clonotype was seen only a few times. As DNA, the CDR3 is TGTGCCACCCGGCGGGGCCGGAACTCTGGAAACACCATATATTTT. This sequence encodes CATRRGRNSGNTIYF. The chain employs TRBV6-1 and TRBJ1-3; the D gene is possibly TRBD1 (5 bases). Germline V CDR1 and CDR2: MNHNS, SASEGT. V was clipped by 10 bases and J by 0 bases, with 16 bases between them. CDR3 length: 15 residues.

The table lists this clonotype with a few counts. This chain connects TRBV4-1 to TRBJ2-1; 8 nucleotides agree with TRBD1. The CDR3 totals 15 residues. V was pared by 0 bases and J by 4 bases, with 2 bases of the junction left unmatched. Germline loops: CDR1 MGHRA, CDR2 YSYEKL. CDR3 loop: CASSQDGTGYNEQFF. In DNA form, the CDR3 reads TGCGCCAGCAGCCAAGATGGGACAGGATACAATGAGCAGTTCTTC.